The present TCR beta chain was sequenced within a study of cytomegalovirus exposure and HLA in healthy donors. The V gene's germline CDR1 is MNHNY and CDR2 SVGAGI (reference sequence). The CDR3 contains 16 residues. The J segment lost 3 bases and the V segment lost 0 bases, leaving 8 bases of the junction unmatched. This clone was observed many times. What it recognizes is unknown. Primers included in the PCR were 60 Vbeta and 13 Jbeta primers. Per the original data handling: It was a later analysis that counted 83 million or so unique TCR beta chains, of which approximately 9.9 million were shared. Some clones are missing from TCRdb's copy, which holds only in-frame ones; the method was immunoSEQ multiplex PCR. V, J and clone size reflect that table, while D and trimming were determined from the DNA. The sample has around 160,000 clones, around three quarters seen once. The study, taken as a whole, reports: Near-uniform donor sequencing depth was presumed by presence/absence analyses.

This chain uses TRBV6-6 with TRBJ2-7; 7 bases are shared with TRBD2. This sequence originates from a man aged 40-49 years in good health and CMV-seropositive. The sequenced material came from PBMCs. In DNA form, the CDR3 reads TGTGCCAGCAGTTACTCGGACGGAGTAGCGGGCTACGAGCAGTACTTC. This gives the protein CASSYSDGVAGYEQYF.